Listed here is a single T cell receptor beta chain. The antigen is not known. CDR3 length: 12 amino acids. The data stem from a study of post-analysis software for immune sequencing data. Study-level points and caveats: Among five TRBV segments more frequent in patients than controls were TRBV5-6, TRBV5-1 and TRBV20-1. Under F measure analysis, samples from one preparation batch co-clustered strongly. The study found significantly lower normalized Chao1 diversity in multiple sclerosis patients than in controls.

Unique molecular identifiers featured in each of the TCR beta cDNA libraries. Via MiXCR, TCRdb re-called the PCR reads, giving one row per CDR3 protein. The table shows a few hundred thousand distinct CDR3 sequences, with roughly a third occurring only once. This chain links TRBV12-3 or TRBV12-4 with TRBJ2-4, with no clear D. Judging by the DNA end, TRBJ2-5 fits better; the J call may be wrong. The receptor comes from a girl aged 5 to 17 with multiple sclerosis. The sequenced sample consisted of blood. CDR3 DNA sequence: TGTGCCAGCAGAAGAGGACAAGAGACCCAGTACTTC. Translation gives CASRRGQETQYF.